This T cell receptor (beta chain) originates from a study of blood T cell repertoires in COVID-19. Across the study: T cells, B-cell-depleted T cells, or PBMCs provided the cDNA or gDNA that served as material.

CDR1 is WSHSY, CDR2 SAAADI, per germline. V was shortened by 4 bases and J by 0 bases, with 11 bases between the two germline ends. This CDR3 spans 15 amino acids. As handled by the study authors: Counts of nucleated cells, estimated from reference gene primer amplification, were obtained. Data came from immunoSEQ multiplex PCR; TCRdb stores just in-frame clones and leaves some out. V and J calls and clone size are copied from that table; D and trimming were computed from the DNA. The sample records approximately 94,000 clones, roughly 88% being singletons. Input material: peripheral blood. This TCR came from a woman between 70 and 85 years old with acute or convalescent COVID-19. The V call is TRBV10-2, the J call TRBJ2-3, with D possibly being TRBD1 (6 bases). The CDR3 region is CASSVTGSSTDTQYF. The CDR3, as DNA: TGCGCCAGCAGTGTGACAGGATCTAGCACAGATACGCAGTATTTT.